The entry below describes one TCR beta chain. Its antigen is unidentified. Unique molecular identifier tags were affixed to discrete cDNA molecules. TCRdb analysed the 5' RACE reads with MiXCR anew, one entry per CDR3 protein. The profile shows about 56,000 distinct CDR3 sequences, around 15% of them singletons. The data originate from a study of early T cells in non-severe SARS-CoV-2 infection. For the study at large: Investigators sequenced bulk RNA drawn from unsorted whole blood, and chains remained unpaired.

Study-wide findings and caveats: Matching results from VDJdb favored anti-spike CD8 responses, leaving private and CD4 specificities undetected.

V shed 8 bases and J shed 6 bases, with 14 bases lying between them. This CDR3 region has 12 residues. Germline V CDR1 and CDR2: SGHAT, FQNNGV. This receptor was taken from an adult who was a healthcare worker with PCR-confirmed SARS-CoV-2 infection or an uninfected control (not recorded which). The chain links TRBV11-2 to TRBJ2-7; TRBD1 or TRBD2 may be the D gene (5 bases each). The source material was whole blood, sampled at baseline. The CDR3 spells CASGTRTSEQYF. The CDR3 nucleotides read TGTGCCAGCGGGACGCGTACCTCCGAGCAGTACTTC.